These 7 T cell receptor beta chains originate from one sample sequenced in a study of cytomegalovirus exposure and HLA in healthy donors. The PCR employed 60 Vbeta primers together with 13 Jbeta primers. Measured with immunoSEQ multiplex PCR; TCRdb has only the in-frame clones, and not every one. The sample lists around 120,000 clones, over 65% occurring once. Sequenced sample: PBMCs. Receptors were obtained from a woman younger than 45 in good health and CMV-seropositive.

The DNA of the CDR3 is TGTGCCAGCAGCCCTGGCTGGGGACAGGTTTTCACCGGGGAGCTGTTTTTT. Its translation: CASSPGWGQVFTGELFF. V gene TRBV13 combines with J gene TRBJ2-2, with 8 bases matching TRBD1. Germline V lookup: CDR1 PRHDT, CDR2 FYEKMQ (reference sequence). The CDR3 totals 17 residues. The ends lost 5 bases at V and 4 bases at J; junction bases unmatched: 12.

The chain is built from TRBV19 and TRBJ1-5; 11 bases are a match to TRBD1. This CDR3 contains 15 residues. Trimming cost V 6 bases and J 7 bases; bases outside gene matches: 8. Germline CDR1 LNHDA, CDR2 SQIVND (reference sequence). CDR3 in DNA: TGTGCCAGTAGCGAGGGGACAGGGGGTAGGCAGCCCCAGCATTTT. Translation: CASSEGTGGRQPQHF. Drawing the rest from reference TRBV19 and TRBJ1-5, the complete variable domain is DGGITQSPKYLFRKEGQNVTLSCEQNLNHDAMYWYRQDPGQGLRLIYYSQIVNDFQKGDIAEGYSVSREKKESFPLTVTSAQKNPTAFYLCASSEGTGGRQPQHFGDGTRLSIL.

The chain joins TRBV28 to TRBJ1-2; TRBD1 agrees at 8 bases. The CDR3 runs to 13 residues. With V trimmed by 7 bases and J by 4 bases, 5 bases remained unmatched. Germline V gene data show CDR1 as MDHEN and CDR2 as SYDVKM. The CDR3 sequence: CASNPTGVYGYTF. The CDR3 region has the DNA TGTGCCAGCAATCCGACAGGGGTCTATGGCTACACCTTC.

The rearrangement uses TRBV11-3 and TRBJ2-1; TRBD2 matches at 10 bases. This CDR3 is 14 amino acids long. The trim removed 5 bases at V and 5 bases at J, leaving 3 bases unmatched. CDR1 SGHNT and CDR2 YENEEA come from the germline V gene. CDR3: CASSRLAGHNEQFF. The CDR3 DNA follows: TGTGCCAGCAGCCGACTAGCGGGCCACAATGAGCAGTTCTTC.

Notes on this clone: Additional DNA sequences in this sample encode the identical CDR3. This chain uses TRBV28 with TRBJ2-7, with D possibly matching TRBD1 (5 bases). In germline, CDR1 is MDHEN, CDR2 SYDVKM. This CDR3 contains 13 residues. V lost 4 bases, J lost 2 bases, and 9 bases lay in between. CDR3 region: CASSSGQTYEQYF. In DNA, the CDR3 is TGTGCCAGCAGTTCAGGGCAAACCTACGAGCAGTACTTC.

With respect to this clone: An end of the junction does not agree with germline; a read error may underlie this. The V and J genes are TRBV6-1 and TRBJ2-7, with D tentatively TRBD1 (6 bases). Germline lookup yields CDR1 MNHNS and CDR2 SASEGT. The CDR3 has 15 amino acids. In nucleotides, the CDR3 is TGTGCCAGCAGCGAAGGACAGTACCCTGCCTACGAGCAGTACTTC. Translating gives CASSEGQYPAYEQYF.

J is TRBJ2-2 and V is TRBV9; D not resolved. CDR1 is SGDLS and CDR2 is YYNGEE in the germline V gene. V was cut by 0 bases and J by 4 bases, with 7 bases left in between. The CDR3 is made up of 14 amino acids. CDR3 sequence: CASSVVRSTGELFF. For the CDR3, the DNA is TGTGCCAGCAGCGTAGTACGCAGCACCGGGGAGCTGTTTTTT.